This passage covers 4 T cell receptor beta chains from one sample sequenced in a study of T cells in pancreatic ductal adenocarcinoma. The selected patients with pancreatic ductal adenocarcinoma had surgery but no neoadjuvant therapy. TCRdb's copy holds only in-frame clones and misses some; the assay was immunoSEQ multiplex PCR. The sample lists over 85,000 clones, nearly 95% occurring once. The sequencing sample was made of PBMCs. The source of these receptors is a human donor with pancreatic ductal adenocarcinoma.

This clone occurred once. Written as DNA, the CDR3 is TGTGCCAGCAGCCTTCGACTAGCGGGAAGCACAGATACGCAGTATTTT. As protein: CASSLRLAGSTDTQYF. The genes are TRBV7-2 and TRBJ2-3; 11 bases are a match to TRBD2. Germline V gene lookup returns CDR1 SGHTA and CDR2 FQGNSA. After removal of 5 bases from V and 0 bases from J, the junction contained 4 bases not matched to a gene. The CDR3 length is 16 residues.

V and J are TRBV18 and TRBJ1-4; D might be TRBD1 (6 bases). This CDR3 is built from 13 residues. Per the germline V gene, CDR1 is KGHSH and CDR2 is LQKENI. The V end was cut by 6 bases, the J end by 4 bases, with 9 bases between. CDR3 protein: CASSLQGNEKLFF. DNA of the CDR3: TGTGCCAGCTCTTTACAGGGTAATGAAAAACTGTTTTTT. Full variable domain (remainder filled in from reference TRBV18 and TRBJ1-4): NAGVMQNPRHLVRRRGQEARLRCSPMKGHSHVYWYRQLPEEGLKFMVYLQKENIIDESGMPKERFSAEFPKEGPSILRIQQVVRGDSAAYFCASSLQGNEKLFFGSGTQLSVL.

The chain carries TRBV11-2 and TRBJ1-5, with D unresolved. Trimming pared 0 bases from V and 5 bases from J, leaving 5 bases between. The CDR3 sequence is 13 residues long. The germline gives CDR1 SGHAT, CDR2 FQNNGV. CDR3 DNA: TGTGCCAGCAGCTTAGACGAGGATCAGCCCCAGCATTTT. Translated: CASSLDEDQPQHF. Drawing the rest from reference TRBV11-2 and TRBJ1-5, the complete variable domain is EAGVAQSPRYKIIEKRQSVAFWCNPISGHATLYWYQQILGQGPKLLIQFQNNGVVDDSQLPKDRFSAERLKGVDSTLKIQPAKLEDSAVYLCASSLDEDQPQHFGDGTRLSIL.

The chain combines TRBV28 with TRBJ2-7; TRBD2 aligns across 9 bases. Trimming took 5 bases from V and 3 from J; bases not matched to a gene: 5. CDR3 length: 14 residues. Per germline, CDR1 MDHEN and CDR2 SYDVKM. DNA for the CDR3: TGTGCCAGCAGTGCCGGGACTAGCAGCTACGAGCAGTACTTC. Translation gives CASSAGTSSYEQYF.